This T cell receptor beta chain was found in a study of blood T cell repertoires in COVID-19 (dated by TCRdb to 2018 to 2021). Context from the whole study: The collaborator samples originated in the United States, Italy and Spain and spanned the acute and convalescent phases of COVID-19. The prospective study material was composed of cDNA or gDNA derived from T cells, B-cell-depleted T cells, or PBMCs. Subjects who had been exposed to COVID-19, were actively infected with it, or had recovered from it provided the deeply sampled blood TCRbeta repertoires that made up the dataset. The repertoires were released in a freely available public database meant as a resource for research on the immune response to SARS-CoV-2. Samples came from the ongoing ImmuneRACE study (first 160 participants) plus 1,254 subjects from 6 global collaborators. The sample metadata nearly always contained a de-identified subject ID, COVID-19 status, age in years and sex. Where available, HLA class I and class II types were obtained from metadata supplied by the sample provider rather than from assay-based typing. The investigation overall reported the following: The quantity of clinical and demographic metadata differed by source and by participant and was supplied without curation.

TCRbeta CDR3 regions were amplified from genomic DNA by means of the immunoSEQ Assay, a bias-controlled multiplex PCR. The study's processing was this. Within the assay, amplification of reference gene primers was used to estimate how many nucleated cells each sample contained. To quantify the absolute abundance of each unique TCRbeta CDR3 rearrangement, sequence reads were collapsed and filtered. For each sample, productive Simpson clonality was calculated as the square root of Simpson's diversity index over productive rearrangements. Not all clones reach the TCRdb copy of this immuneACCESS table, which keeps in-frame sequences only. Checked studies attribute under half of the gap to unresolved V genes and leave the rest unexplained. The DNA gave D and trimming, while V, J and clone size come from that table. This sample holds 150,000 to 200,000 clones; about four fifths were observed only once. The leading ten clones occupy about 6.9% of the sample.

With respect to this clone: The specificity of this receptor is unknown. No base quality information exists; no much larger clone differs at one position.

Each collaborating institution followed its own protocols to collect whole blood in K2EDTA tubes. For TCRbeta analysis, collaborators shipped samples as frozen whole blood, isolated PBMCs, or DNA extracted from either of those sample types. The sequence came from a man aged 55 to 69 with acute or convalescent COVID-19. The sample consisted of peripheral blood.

The base sequence is TGCGCCAGCAGTCAATCGCCCCATAGCGGGCCCCTCGCAGATACGCAGTATTTT. Translated, this gives CASSQSPHSGPLADTQYF. The rearranged segments are TRBV23-1 and TRBJ2-3, with 7 central nucleotides matching TRBD2. TRBV23-1 is known as an ORF, though its function is uncertain. Relative to germline, V is missing 0 bases and J is missing 4 bases, with 13 bases of the junction outside any gene match. The CDR3 runs 18 residues from the cysteine to the phenylalanine. Left in the record is the CDR3 DNA by itself, 54 bases read in frame from the first base.